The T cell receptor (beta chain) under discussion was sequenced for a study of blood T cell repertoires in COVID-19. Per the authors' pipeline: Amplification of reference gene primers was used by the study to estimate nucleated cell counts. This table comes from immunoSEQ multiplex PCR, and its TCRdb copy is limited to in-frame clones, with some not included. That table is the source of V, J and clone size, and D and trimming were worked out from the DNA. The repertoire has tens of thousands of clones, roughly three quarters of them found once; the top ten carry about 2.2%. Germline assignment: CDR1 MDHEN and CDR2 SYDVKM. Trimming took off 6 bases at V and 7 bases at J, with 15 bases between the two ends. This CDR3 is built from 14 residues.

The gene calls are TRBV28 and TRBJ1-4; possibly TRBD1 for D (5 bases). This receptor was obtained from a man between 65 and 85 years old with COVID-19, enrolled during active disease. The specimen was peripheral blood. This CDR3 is CASSGGGWGEKLFF. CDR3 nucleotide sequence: TGTGCCAGCAGCGGCGGGGGATGGGGTGAAAAACTGTTTTTT.